This entry lists 21 T cell receptor beta chains sequenced from one sample in a study of blood T cell repertoires in COVID-19. Profiling relied on immunoSEQ multiplex PCR, and the TCRdb table lists in-frame clones only, not all of them. Counted here are 160,000 or so clones, 65% to 90% occurring once; the ten biggest clones make up less than 2%. The sample consisted of peripheral blood. Every receptor here comes from a human donor in a cohort sampled during active COVID-19.

V gene TRBV6-1 combines with J gene TRBJ2-5, with a tentative D call TRBD1 (6 bases). CDR3 length: 15 amino acids. V was trimmed by 2 bases and J by 2 bases, leaving 12 bases between them. Germline loops: CDR1 MNHNS, CDR2 SASEGT. CDR3: CASSEPGRGQETQYF. The CDR3, as DNA: TGTGCCAGCAGTGAACCGGGAAGGGGGCAAGAGACCCAGTACTTC.

The V gene is TRBV19, the J gene TRBJ2-1, with 15 bases lining up with TRBD2. V was clipped by 4 bases and J by 0 bases; unmatched bases: 4. Germline CDR1 LNHDA, CDR2 SQIVND (reference sequence). The CDR3 sequence is 18 residues long. The CDR3 DNA reads TGTGCCAGTAGTAGAGGGACTAGCGGGGGGAGCTCCTACAATGAGCAGTTCTTC. Encoded protein: CASSRGTSGGSSYNEQFF.

V usage is TRBV27 and J usage is TRBJ2-2; 9 bases align to TRBD2. Germline loops: CDR1 MNHEY, CDR2 SMNVEV (reference sequence). The CDR3 covers 16 residues. Germline trimming cut 3 bases from V and 6 bases from J; bases unmatched to any gene: 8. In DNA, the CDR3 is TGTGCCAGCAGTTTTGATGCGGGGGGGCTGTCCGGGGAGCTGTTTTTT. It codes for CASSFDAGGLSGELFF.

In DNA, the CDR3 is TGCAGTGCCGGGATCAACTATGGCTACACCTTC. Translated: CSAGINYGYTF. The V and J genes are TRBV20-1 and TRBJ1-2; no clear D gene. The V gene lost 6 bases and the J gene lost 2 bases, with 7 bases spanning the gap. Germline V gene sequence: CDR1 DFQATT, CDR2 SNEGSKA (reference sequence). The CDR3 is 11 amino acids.

This clone was detected a few times. CDR3 DNA: TGTGCCAGCAGCGCGGGGGGGCCCGATAATTCACCCCTCCACTTT. This encodes CASSAGGPDNSPLHF. The chain links TRBV7-3 to TRBJ1-6, with a possible D match to TRBD1 (6 bases). CDR1 is SGHTA and CDR2 is FQGTGA in the germline V gene. V lost 5 bases and J 5 bases, leaving 13 bases between the germline ends. CDR3 length: 15 amino acids.

This clone was found once. The rearrangement uses TRBV27 and TRBJ1-4; TRBD1 might be the D (6 bases). V shed 5 bases and J shed 5 bases, with 15 bases lying between them. The CDR3 sequence is 15 residues long. The germline V gene encodes CDR1 MNHEY and CDR2 SMNVEV (reference sequence). CDR3 nucleotide sequence: TGTGCCAGCAGTGCCCGGACAGCGCAGAATGAAAAACTGTTTTTT. Amino acid sequence: CASSARTAQNEKLFF.

The V and J genes are TRBV9 and TRBJ2-7; no clear D. Germline-derived CDR1 and CDR2 are SGDLS and YYNGEE. The V gene lost 5 bases and the J gene lost 2 bases, with 8 bases spanning the gap. The CDR3 consists of 12 residues. CDR3 region: CASSRTAYEQYF. CDR3 bases: TGTGCCAGCAGTAGAACAGCCTACGAGCAGTACTTC.

The genes are TRBV6-5 and TRBJ1-2, with a weak D call TRBD1 (6 bases). Germline lookup yields CDR1 MNHEY and CDR2 SVGAGI. V dropped 0 bases and J dropped 3 bases, with 14 bases sitting between them. The CDR3 length is 16 residues. CDR3 nucleotide sequence: TGTGCCAGCAGTTACTCGCCGGGACACAGCCACTATGGCTACACCTTC. Protein sequence: CASSYSPGHSHYGYTF.

Here the CDR3 DNA reads TGTGCCAGCAGTTACTCGACAGGGAGGACTGAAGCTTTCTTT. Translating gives CASSYSTGRTEAFF. This chain connects TRBV6-6 to TRBJ1-1, with 7 bases that match TRBD1. V was pared by 0 bases and J by 5 bases, with 3 bases of the junction left unmatched. Germline V gives CDR1 MNHNY, CDR2 SVGAGI (reference sequence). CDR3 length: 14 residues.

The CDR3 bases are TGCGCCAGCAGCCAAGATCGACCAGGGAATAATTCACCCCTCCACTTT. Protein: CASSQDRPGNNSPLHF. The gene calls are TRBV4-3 and TRBJ1-6; D may be TRBD1 (5 bases). The CDR3 sequence is 16 residues long. The germline CDR1 and CDR2 sequences are LGHNA and YSLEER. V lost 0 bases, J lost 5 bases, and 11 bases lay in between.

V usage is TRBV3-1 (or the pseudogene TRBV3-2) and J usage is TRBJ2-2; D not certain. Deletions cut 3 bases from V and 3 bases from J, with 14 bases between. CDR1 and CDR2 from the germline V gene are LGHDT and YNNKEL (reference sequence). The CDR3 spans 16 residues. The CDR3 DNA reads as TGTGCCAGCAGCCAGGGTGAGACAAGATACACCGGGGAGCTGTTTTTT. Protein product: CASSQGETRYTGELFF.

This clone came up once. In DNA form, the CDR3 reads TGTGCCAGCAGCCTACCTCGGGGACTTAGCACAGATACGCAGTATTTT. Its translation: CASSLPRGLSTDTQYF. This rearrangement joins TRBV5-6 to TRBJ2-3; D is possibly TRBD2 (6 bases). CDR3 size: 16 residues. The germline CDR1 and CDR2 sequences are SGHDT and YYEEEE. V lost 4 bases, J lost 0 bases, and 15 bases lay in between.

The chain recombines TRBV7-9 with TRBJ1-1; tentatively, D is TRBD1 (5 bases). The CDR3 has 16 amino acids. CDR1 and CDR2 (germline): SEHNR, FQNEAQ (reference sequence). V lost 3 bases and J 0 bases, leaving 14 bases between the germline ends. CDR3: CASSLDTSILNTEAFF. CDR3 DNA: TGTGCCAGCAGCTTGGACACCAGCATCTTGAACACTGAAGCTTTCTTT.

The chain links TRBV10-2 to TRBJ1-3; 10 bases match TRBD1. V was pared by 3 bases and J by 0 bases, with 5 bases of the junction left unmatched. This CDR3 is 17 amino acids long. CDR1 is WSHSY, CDR2 SAAADI, per germline. The chain's CDR3 is CASSDRDRGPSGNTIYF. As DNA, the CDR3 is TGCGCCAGCAGTGACAGGGACAGGGGCCCCTCTGGAAACACCATATATTTT.

The gene calls are TRBV3-1 (or the pseudogene TRBV3-2) and TRBJ2-6; 8 bases map to TRBD1. V trimming: 5 bases; J trimming: 2 bases; junction bases outside the gene matches: 8. Germline loops: CDR1 LGHDT, CDR2 YNNKEL (reference sequence). This CDR3 has 17 amino acids. CDR3 in amino acids: CASSNQTGVPGANVLTF. Here the CDR3 DNA reads TGTGCCAGCAGCAATCAGACAGGGGTCCCTGGGGCCAACGTCCTGACTTTC.

The CDR3 region is CASSSRQDSQYEQYF. CDR3 in DNA: TGTGCCAGCAGCTCCCGACAGGACTCCCAGTACGAGCAGTACTTC. The genes are TRBV7-9 and TRBJ2-7; D is perhaps TRBD1 (6 bases). The V end was cut by 4 bases, the J end by 4 bases, with 17 bases between. Germline V lookup: CDR1 SEHNR, CDR2 FQNEAQ (reference sequence). The CDR3 runs to 15 residues.

The chain's CDR3 is CASSLGGPSNTLKTQYF. CDR3 nucleotides: TGTGCCAGCAGCTTAGGCGGTCCGAGTAACACCTTGAAGACCCAGTACTTC. The genes are TRBV5-4 and TRBJ2-5; D not resolved. This CDR3 has 17 residues. V was trimmed by 2 bases and J by 6 bases, leaving 23 bases between them. Germline CDR1 and CDR2: SGHNT and YYREEE (reference sequence).

The rearrangement joins TRBV30 to TRBJ2-7; D may be TRBD2 (6 bases). Germline V gives CDR1 GTSNPN, CDR2 SVGIG (reference sequence). The CDR3 has 14 residues. V dropped 3 bases and J dropped 3 bases, with 15 bases sitting between them. The CDR3 spells CAWSLGGGFYEQYF. The CDR3 region has the DNA TGTGCCTGGAGCCTCGGGGGTGGGTTCTACGAGCAGTACTTC.

This sequence joins TRBV10-2 and TRBJ1-2; 7 bases map to TRBD1. V lost 8 bases, J lost 2 bases, and 2 bases stayed unmatched. The CDR3 is made up of 12 amino acids. The V gene's germline CDR1 is WSHSY and CDR2 SAAADI. The CDR3, as DNA: TGCGCCAGCGGACAGGTCAACTATGGCTACACCTTC. It yields the protein CASGQVNYGYTF.

This chain joins TRBV29-1 and TRBJ1-1; D might be TRBD1 (6 bases). The CDR3 sequence is 14 residues long. CDR1 and CDR2 (germline): SQVTM, ANQGSEA. V lost 7 bases to trimming and J lost 2 bases, with 17 bases between them. This chain's CDR3 is CSAPPGGPNTEAFF. In DNA, the CDR3 is TGCAGCGCTCCCCCCGGGGGGCCAAACACTGAAGCTTTCTTT.

V gene TRBV6-2 or TRBV6-3 combines with J gene TRBJ2-3; the match to TRBD2 covers 10 bases. The CDR3 runs to 15 residues. The ends lost 4 bases at V and 3 bases at J; junction bases unmatched: 4. Germline V gene sequence: CDR1 MNHEY, CDR2 SVGEGT. The DNA of the CDR3 is TGTGCCAGCAGTTTCGGACTAGCGGCTACAGATACGCAGTATTTT. Translating it yields CASSFGLAATDTQYF.